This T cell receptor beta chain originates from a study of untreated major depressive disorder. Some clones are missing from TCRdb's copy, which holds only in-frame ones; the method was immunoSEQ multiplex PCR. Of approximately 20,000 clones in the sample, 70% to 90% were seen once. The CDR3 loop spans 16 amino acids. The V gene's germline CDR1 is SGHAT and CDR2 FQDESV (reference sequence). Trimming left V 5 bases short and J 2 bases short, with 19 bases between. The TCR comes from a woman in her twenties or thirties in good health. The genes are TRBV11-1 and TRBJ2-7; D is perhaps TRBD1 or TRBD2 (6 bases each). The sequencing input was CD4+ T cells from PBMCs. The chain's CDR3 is CASSPSLGGRTYEQYF. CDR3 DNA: TGTGCCAGCAGCCCGTCTCTGGGGGGCAGGACCTACGAGCAGTACTTC.